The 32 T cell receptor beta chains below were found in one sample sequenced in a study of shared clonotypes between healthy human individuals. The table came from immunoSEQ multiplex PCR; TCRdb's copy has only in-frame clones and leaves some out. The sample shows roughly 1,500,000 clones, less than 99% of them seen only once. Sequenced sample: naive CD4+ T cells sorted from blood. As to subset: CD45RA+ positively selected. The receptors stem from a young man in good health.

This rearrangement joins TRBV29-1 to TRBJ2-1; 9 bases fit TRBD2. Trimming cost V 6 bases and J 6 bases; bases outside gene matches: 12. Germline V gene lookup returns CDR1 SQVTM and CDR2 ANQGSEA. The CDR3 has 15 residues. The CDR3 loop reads CSVKELAGPPNEQFF. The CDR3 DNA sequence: TGCAGCGTGAAAGAACTAGCGGGCCCCCCCAATGAGCAGTTCTTC.

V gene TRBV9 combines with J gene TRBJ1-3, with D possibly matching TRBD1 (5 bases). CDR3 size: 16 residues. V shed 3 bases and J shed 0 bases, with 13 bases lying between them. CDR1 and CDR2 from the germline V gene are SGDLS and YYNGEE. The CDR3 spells CASSDGAAFSGNTIYF. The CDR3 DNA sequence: TGTGCCAGCAGCGACGGGGCTGCCTTCTCTGGAAACACCATATATTTT.

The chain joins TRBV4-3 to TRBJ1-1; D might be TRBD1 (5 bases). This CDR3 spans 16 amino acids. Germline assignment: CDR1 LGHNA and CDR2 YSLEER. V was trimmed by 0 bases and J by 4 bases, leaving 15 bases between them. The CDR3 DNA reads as TGCGCCAGCAGCCAAGATAGCGGACCCGGGGGCACTGAAGCTTTCTTT. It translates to CASSQDSGPGGTEAFF.

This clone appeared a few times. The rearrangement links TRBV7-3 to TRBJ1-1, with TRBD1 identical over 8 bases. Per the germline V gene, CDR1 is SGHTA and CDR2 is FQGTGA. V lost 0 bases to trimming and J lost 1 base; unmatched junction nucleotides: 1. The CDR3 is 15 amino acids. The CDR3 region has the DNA TGTGCCAGCAGCTTAACGGGGACAGGGAACACTGAAGCTTTCTTT. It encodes CASSLTGTGNTEAFF.

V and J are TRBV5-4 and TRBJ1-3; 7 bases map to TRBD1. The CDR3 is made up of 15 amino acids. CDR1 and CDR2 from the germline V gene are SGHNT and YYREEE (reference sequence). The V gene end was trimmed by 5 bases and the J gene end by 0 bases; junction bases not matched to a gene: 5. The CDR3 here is CASSSAGGSGNTIYF. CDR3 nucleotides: TGTGCCAGCAGTTCAGCAGGGGGCTCTGGAAACACCATATATTTT.

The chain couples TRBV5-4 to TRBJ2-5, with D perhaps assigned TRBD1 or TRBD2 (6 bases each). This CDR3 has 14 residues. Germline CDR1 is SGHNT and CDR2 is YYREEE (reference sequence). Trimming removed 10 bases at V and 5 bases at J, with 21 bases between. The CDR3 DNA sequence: TGTGCCCCGAGTATGGGGGGCGCCCGGGAGACCCAGTACTTC. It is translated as CAPSMGGARETQYF.

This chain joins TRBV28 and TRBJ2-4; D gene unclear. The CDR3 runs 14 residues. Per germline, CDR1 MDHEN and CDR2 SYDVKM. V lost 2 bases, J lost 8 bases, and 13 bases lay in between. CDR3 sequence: CASSLGSGWDIQYF. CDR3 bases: TGTGCCAGCAGTTTAGGTTCGGGTTGGGACATTCAGTACTTC.

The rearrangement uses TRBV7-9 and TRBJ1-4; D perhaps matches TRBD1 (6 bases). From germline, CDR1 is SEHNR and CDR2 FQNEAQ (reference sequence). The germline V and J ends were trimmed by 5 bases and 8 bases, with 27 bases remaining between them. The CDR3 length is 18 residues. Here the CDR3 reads CASSGGQRPPSSVEKLFF. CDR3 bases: TGTGCCAGCAGCGGTGGACAGCGACCTCCCAGCAGCGTGGAAAAACTGTTTTTT.

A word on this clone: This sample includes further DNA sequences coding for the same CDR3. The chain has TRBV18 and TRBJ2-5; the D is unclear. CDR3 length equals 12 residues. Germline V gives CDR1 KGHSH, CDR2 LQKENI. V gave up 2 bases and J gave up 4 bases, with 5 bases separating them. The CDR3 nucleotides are TGTGCCAGCTCACCAGTACTAGAGACCCAGTACTTC. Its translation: CASSPVLETQYF. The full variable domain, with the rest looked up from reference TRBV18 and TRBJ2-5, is NAGVMQNPRHLVRRRGQEARLRCSPMKGHSHVYWYRQLPEEGLKFMVYLQKENIIDESGMPKERFSAEFPKEGPSILRIQQVVRGDSAAYFCASSPVLETQYFGPGTRLLVL.

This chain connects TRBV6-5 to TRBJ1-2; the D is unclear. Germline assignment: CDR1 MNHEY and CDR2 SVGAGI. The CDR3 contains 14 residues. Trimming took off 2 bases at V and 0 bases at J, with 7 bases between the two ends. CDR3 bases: TGTGCCAGCAGTTACCTAGGGCCTAACTATGGCTACACCTTC. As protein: CASSYLGPNYGYTF.

CDR3 sequence: CASSPGSGSWIYEQYF. DNA of the CDR3: TGTGCCAGCTCCCCCGGTTCGGGGAGTTGGATCTACGAGCAGTACTTC. The chain has TRBV18 and TRBJ2-7, with D perhaps TRBD2 (5 bases). Trimming removed 6 bases from V and 3 bases from J, with 21 bases in between. This CDR3 contains 16 residues. Germline-derived CDR1 and CDR2 are KGHSH and LQKENI.

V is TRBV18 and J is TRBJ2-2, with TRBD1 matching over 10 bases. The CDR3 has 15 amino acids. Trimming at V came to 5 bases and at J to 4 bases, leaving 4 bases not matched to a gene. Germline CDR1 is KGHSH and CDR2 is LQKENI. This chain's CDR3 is CASSAGTGATGELFF. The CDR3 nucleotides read TGTGCCAGCTCAGCCGGGACAGGGGCCACCGGGGAGCTGTTTTTT.

The DNA of the CDR3 is TGTGCCAGCAGCCCGGGACCGGGCTATGGCTACACCTTC. It translates to CASSPGPGYGYTF. The chain has TRBV7-6 and TRBJ1-2, with D maybe TRBD1 (5 bases). The V and J ends lost 5 bases and 4 bases respectively, with 11 bases between them. There are 13 residues in the CDR3. Germline V gives CDR1 SGHVS, CDR2 FNYEAQ.

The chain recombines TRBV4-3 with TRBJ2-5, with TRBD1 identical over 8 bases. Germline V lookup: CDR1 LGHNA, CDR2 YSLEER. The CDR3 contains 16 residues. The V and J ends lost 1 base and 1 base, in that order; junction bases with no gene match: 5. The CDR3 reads CASSQGFTGGQETQYF. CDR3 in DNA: TGCGCCAGCAGCCAAGGGTTTACAGGGGGCCAAGAGACCCAGTACTTC.

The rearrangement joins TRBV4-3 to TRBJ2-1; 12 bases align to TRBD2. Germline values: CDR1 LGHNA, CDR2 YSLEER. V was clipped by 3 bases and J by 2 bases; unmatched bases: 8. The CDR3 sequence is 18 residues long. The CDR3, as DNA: TGCGCCAGCAGCCAGGAGACTAGCGGGAGACGTGCCTACAATGAGCAGTTCTTC. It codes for CASSQETSGRRAYNEQFF.

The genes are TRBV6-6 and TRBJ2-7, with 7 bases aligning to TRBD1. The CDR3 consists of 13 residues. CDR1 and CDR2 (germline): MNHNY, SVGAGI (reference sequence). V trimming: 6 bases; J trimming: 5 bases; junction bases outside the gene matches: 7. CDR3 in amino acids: CASRYNRGHEQYF. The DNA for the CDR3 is TGTGCCAGCAGATACAACAGGGGCCACGAGCAGTACTTC.

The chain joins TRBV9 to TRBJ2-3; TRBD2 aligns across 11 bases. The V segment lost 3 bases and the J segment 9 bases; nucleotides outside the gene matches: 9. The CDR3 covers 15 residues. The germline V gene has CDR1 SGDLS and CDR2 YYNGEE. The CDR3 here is CASSEIPLAGGTQYF. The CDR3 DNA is TGTGCCAGCAGCGAGATCCCTCTAGCGGGAGGCACGCAGTATTTT.

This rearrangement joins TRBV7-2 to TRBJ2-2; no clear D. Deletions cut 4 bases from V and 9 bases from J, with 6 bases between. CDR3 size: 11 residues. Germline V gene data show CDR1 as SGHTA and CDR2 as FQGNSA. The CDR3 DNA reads TGTGCCAGCAGCTCCACAAGGGAGCTGTTTTTT. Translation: CASSSTRELFF.

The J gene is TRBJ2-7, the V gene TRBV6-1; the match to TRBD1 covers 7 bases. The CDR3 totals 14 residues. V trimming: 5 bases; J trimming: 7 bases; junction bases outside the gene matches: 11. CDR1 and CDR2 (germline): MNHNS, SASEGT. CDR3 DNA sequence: TGTGCCAGCAGTCCGCAGACAGGGTCAGGAGAGCAGTACTTC. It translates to CASSPQTGSGEQYF.

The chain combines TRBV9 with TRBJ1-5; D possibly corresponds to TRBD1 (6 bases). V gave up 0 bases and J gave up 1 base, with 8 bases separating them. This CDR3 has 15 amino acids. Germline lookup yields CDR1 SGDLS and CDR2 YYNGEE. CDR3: CASSVDGQSNQPQHF. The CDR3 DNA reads TGTGCCAGCAGCGTAGATGGACAGAGCAATCAGCCCCAGCATTTT.

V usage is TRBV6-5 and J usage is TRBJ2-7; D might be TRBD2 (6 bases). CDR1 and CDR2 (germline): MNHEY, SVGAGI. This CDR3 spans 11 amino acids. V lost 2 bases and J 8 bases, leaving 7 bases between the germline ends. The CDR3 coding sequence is TGTGCCAGCAGTTACCGGGAGAAGCAGTACTTC. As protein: CASSYREKQYF.

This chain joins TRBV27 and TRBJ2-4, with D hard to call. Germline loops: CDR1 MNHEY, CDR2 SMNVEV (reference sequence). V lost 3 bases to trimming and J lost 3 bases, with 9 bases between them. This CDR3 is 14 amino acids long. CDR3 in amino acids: CASSFGSGKNIQYF. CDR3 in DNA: TGTGCCAGCAGTTTTGGAAGTGGCAAAAACATTCAGTACTTC.

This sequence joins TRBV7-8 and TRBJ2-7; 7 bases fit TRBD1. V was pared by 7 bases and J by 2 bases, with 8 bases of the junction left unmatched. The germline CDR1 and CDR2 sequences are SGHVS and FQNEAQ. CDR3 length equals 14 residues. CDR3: CASMLRDSPYEQYF. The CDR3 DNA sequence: TGTGCCAGCATGCTCCGGGACAGTCCCTACGAGCAGTACTTC.

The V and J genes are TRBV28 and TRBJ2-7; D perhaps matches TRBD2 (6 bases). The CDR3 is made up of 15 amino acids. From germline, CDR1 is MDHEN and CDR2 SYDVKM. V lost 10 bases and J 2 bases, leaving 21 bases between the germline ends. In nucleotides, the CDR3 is TGTGCCACCACCGAACCAGGACTACAAACCTACGAGCAGTACTTC. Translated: CATTEPGLQTYEQYF. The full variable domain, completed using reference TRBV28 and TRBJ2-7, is DVKVTQSSRYLVKRTGEKVFLECVQDMDHENMFWYRQDPGLGLRLIYFSYDVKMKEKGDIPEGYSVSREKKERFSLILESASTNQTSMYLCATTEPGLQTYEQYFGPGTRLTVT.

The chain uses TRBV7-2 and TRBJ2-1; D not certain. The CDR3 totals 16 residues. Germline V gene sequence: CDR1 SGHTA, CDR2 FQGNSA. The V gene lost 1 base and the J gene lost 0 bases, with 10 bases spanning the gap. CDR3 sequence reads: CASSLGTTSSYNEQFF. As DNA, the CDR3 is TGTGCCAGCAGCTTAGGGACGACGAGCTCCTACAATGAGCAGTTCTTC.

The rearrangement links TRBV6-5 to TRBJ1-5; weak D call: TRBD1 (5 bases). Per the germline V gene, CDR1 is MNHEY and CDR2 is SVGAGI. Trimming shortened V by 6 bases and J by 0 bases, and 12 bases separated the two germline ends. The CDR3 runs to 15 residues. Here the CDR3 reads CASSPSGSSNQPQHF. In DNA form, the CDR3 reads TGTGCCAGCAGCCCTTCAGGGAGTAGCAATCAGCCCCAGCATTTT.

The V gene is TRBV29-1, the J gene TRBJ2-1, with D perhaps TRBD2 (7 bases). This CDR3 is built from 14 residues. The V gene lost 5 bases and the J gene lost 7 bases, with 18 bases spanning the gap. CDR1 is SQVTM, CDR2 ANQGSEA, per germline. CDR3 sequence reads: CSVSPGGAWNEQFF. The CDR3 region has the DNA TGCAGCGTTTCTCCGGGGGGCGCATGGAATGAGCAGTTCTTC.

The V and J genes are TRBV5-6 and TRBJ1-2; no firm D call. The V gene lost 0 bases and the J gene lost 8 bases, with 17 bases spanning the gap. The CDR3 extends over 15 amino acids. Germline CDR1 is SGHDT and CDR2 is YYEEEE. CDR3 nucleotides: TGTGCCAGCAGCTTGGTGGTCGCCTCCGCTTGGGGCTACACCTTC. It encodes CASSLVVASAWGYTF. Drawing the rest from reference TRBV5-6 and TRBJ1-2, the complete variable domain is DAGVTQSPTHLIKTRGQQVTLRCSPKSGHDTVSWYQQALGQGPQFIFQYYEEEERQRGNFPDRFSGHQFPNYSSELNVNALLLGDSALYLCASSLVVASAWGYTFGSGTRLTVV.

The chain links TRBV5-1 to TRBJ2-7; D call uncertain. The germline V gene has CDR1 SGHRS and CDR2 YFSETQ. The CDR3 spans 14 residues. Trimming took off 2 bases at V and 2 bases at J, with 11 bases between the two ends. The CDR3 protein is CASSFLTGTYEQYF. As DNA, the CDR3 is TGCGCCAGCAGCTTTCTTACGGGCACCTACGAGCAGTACTTC. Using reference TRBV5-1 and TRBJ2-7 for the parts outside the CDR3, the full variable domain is KAGVTQTPRYLIKTRGQQVTLSCSPISGHRSVSWYQQTPGQGLQFLFEYFSETQRNKGNFPGRFSGRQFSNSRSEMNVSTLELGDSALYLCASSFLTGTYEQYFGPGTRLTVT.

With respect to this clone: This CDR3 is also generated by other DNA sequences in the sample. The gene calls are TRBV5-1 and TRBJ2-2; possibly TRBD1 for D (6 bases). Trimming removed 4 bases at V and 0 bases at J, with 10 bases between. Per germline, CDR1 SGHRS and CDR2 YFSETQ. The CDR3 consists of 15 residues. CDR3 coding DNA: TGCGCCAGCAGCCCAGGGACACCGAACACCGGGGAGCTGTTTTTT. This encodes CASSPGTPNTGELFF.

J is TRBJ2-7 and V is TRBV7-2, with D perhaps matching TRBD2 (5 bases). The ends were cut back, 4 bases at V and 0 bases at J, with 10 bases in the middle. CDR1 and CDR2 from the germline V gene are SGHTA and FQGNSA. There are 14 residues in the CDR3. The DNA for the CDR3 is TGTGCCAGCAGCTCTAGCTCTTACTCCTACGAGCAGTACTTC. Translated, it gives CASSSSSYSYEQYF.

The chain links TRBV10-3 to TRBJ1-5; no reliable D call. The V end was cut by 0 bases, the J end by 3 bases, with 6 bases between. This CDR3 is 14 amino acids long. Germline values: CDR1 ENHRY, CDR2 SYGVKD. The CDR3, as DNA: TGTGCCATCAGTGAGTCCACCAACAATCAGCCCCAGCATTTT. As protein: CAISESTNNQPQHF.